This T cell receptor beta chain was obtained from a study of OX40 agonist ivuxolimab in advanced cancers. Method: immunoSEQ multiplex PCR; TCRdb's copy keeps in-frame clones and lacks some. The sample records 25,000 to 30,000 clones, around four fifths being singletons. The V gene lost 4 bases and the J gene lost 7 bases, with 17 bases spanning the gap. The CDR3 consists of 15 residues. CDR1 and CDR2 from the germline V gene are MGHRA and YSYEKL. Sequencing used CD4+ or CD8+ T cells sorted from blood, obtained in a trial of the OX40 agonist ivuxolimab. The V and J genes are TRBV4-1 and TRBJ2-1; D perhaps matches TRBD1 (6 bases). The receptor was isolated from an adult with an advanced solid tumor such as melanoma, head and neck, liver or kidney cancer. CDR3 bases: TGCGCCAGCAGCCCCCTCGGACAGCCGGCGAATGAGCAGTTCTTC. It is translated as CASSPLGQPANEQFF.